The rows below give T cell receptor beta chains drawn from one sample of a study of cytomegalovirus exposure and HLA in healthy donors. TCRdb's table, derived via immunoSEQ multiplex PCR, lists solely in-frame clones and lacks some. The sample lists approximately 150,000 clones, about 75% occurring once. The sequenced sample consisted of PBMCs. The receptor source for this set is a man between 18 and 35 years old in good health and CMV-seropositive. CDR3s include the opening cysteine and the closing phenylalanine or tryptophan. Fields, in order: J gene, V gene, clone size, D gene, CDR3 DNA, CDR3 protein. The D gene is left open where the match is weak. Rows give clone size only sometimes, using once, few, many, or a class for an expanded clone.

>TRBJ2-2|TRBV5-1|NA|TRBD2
TGCGCCAGCAGCCCAGGACTAGCGGGCGGCACCGGGGAGCTGTTTTTT
CASSPGLAGGTGELFF
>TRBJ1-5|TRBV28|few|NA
TGTGCCAGCAGTTTGGTAGGAGGGAACAATCAGCCCCAGCATTTT
CASSLVGGNNQPQHF
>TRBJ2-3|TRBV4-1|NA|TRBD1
TGCGCCAGCAGCCAGTGGGACAGGAGCACAGATACGCAGTATTTT
CASSQWDRSTDTQYF
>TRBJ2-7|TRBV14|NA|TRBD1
TGTGCCAGCAGCCCCCAGGGACAGGGTTCCTACGAGCAGTACTTC
CASSPQGQGSYEQYF
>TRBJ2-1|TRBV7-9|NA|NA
TGTGCCAGCAGACCAGGGGAGGGATTGGACAATGAGCAGTTCTTC
CASRPGEGLDNEQFF
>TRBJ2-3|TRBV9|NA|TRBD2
TGTGCCAGCAGCGAGGCGGGAGCAAGAGATACGCAGTATTTT
CASSEAGARDTQYF
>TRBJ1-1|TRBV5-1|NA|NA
TGCGCCAGCAGCTTGGGTCAGGTGAACACTGAAGCTTTCTTT
CASSLGQVNTEAFF
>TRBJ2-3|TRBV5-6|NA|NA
TGTGCCAGCAGCCGGGTCCGGAGTAGCCCAGATACGCAGTATTTT
CASSRVRSSPDTQYF
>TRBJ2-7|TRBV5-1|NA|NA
TGCGCCAGCAGCTTGGATGGCAGGGTGAACGAGCAGTACTTC
CASSLDGRVNEQYF
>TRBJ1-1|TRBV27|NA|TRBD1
TGTGCCAGCAGGAGGGACAGGGGCCCGAACACTGAAGCTTTCTTT
CASRRDRGPNTEAFF
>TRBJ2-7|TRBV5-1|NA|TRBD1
TGCGCCAGCAGCTTTGGAACGTTGGGACAGCCCCTTGAGCAGTACTTC
CASSFGTLGQPLEQYF
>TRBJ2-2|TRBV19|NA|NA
TGTGCCTCGATGGACAGGAACACCGGGGAGCTGTTTTTT
CASMDRNTGELFF
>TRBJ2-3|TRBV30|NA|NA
TGTGCCTCCACGCTATTGCGGGGCACAGATACGCAGTATTTT
CASTLLRGTDTQYF
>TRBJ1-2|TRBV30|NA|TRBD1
TGTGCCTGGAGCGCCGGGACAGGGTACGACTATGGCTACACCTTC
CAWSAGTGYDYGYTF
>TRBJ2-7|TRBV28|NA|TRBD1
TGTGCCAGCAGTTCTGAATGGACAGGTGAAAGTCGCTACGAGCAGTACTTC
CASSSEWTGESRYEQYF
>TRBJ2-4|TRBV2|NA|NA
TGTGCCAGCAGTGCACAGGTCGATGTAAACATTCAGTACTTC
CASSAQVDVNIQYF
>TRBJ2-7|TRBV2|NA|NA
TGTGCCAGCGCGACGACTCCACGGGCCTACGAGCAGTACTTC
CASATTPRAYEQYF
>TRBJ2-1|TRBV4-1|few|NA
TGCGCCAGCAGCCTTGATGCGGGCAATGAGCAGTTCTTC
CASSLDAGNEQFF
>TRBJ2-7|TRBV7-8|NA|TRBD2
TGTGCCAGCAGCTTTAGCCCCCGGGGACTAGCGGGAGGCCACTCCTACGAGCAGTACTTC
CASSFSPRGLAGGHSYEQYF
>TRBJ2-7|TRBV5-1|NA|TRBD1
TGCGCCAGCAGCTTGGGTTGGACAGGGGGTCTCGAGCAGTACTTC
CASSLGWTGGLEQYF
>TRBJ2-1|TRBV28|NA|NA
TGTGCCAGCAGTTTACAGGGGAGCGAGCAGTTCTTC
CASSLQGSEQFF
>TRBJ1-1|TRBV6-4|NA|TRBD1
TGTGCCAGAGACAGGGGTTACGAACCGGCCACTGAAGCTTTCTTT
CARDRGYEPATEAFF
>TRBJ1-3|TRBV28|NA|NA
TGTGCCAGCTTTGGGGGCTACAGAAACACCATATATTTT
CASFGGYRNTIYF
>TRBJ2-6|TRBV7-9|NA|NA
TGTTCCAGCAGCCGGGACAAGGCCTCTGGGGCCAACGTCCTGACTTTC
CSSSRDKASGANVLTF
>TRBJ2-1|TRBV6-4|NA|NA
TGTGCGACCCGAAGGGGCCCAATAGTGAGTGAGCAGTTCTTC
CATRRGPIVSEQFF
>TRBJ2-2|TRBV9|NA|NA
TGTGCCAGCAGCGTAGACAGGCCGAACACCGGGGAGCTGTTTTTT
CASSVDRPNTGELFF
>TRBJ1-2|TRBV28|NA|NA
TGTGCCAGCAGTTTATCCCGCAGGCGTAGCTACACCTTC
CASSLSRRRSYTF
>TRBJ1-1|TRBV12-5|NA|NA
TGTGCTAGTGGTTTGTGGGGGGTCACGATCGCTGAAGCTTTCTTT
CASGLWGVTIAEAFF
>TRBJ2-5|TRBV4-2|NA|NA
TGTGCCAGCAGCCAAGGGTCAGAAGAGACCCAGTACTTC
CASSQGSEETQYF
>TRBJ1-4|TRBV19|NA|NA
TGTGCCAGTAGTATACGGGGGGCGACTAATGAAAAACTGTTTTTT
CASSIRGATNEKLFF
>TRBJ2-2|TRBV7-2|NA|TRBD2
TGTGCCAGCAGTTACCTGACTAGCGGGAACACCGGGGAGCTGTTTTTT
CASSYLTSGNTGELFF